The 18 T cell receptor beta chains below were found in one sample sequenced in a study of blood T cell repertoires in COVID-19. Some clones are missing from TCRdb's copy, which holds only in-frame ones; the method was immunoSEQ multiplex PCR. The table has some 350,000 clones, roughly 87% seen once. The sequenced material came from PBMCs or T cells enriched from blood (not recorded which). The receptors here all came from a woman under 40 who had recovered from COVID-19.

The chain joins TRBV4-1 to TRBJ1-2; D not certain. The CDR3 consists of 15 residues. Germline assignment: CDR1 MGHRA and CDR2 YSYEKL. Trimming shortened V by 1 base and J by 0 bases, and 9 bases separated the two germline ends. CDR3 amino acids: CASSQGAGANYGYTF. The CDR3 nucleotides read TGCGCCAGCAGCCAAGGGGCCGGGGCTAACTATGGCTACACCTTC.

Only one count was recorded for this clone. The genes are TRBV7-9 and TRBJ1-1; a weak D match, TRBD1 (6 bases). Per germline, CDR1 SEHNR and CDR2 FQNEAQ (reference sequence). This CDR3 spans 14 amino acids. Trimming left V 5 bases short and J 2 bases short, with 12 bases between. Written as DNA, the CDR3 is TGTGCCAGCAGCCTACAGGGCCCCAACACTGAAGCTTTCTTT. Translated, it gives CASSLQGPNTEAFF.

The chain combines TRBV4-1 with TRBJ2-5; 7 bases are shared with TRBD2. The CDR3 contains 16 residues. With V trimmed by 1 base and J by 2 bases, 7 bases remained unmatched. In germline, CDR1 is MGHRA, CDR2 YSYEKL. The CDR3 DNA follows: TGCGCCAGCAGCCAAGGCCCAGCGGGACCACAAGAGACCCAGTACTTC. Translation gives CASSQGPAGPQETQYF.

This sequence joins TRBV12-5 and TRBJ1-2; TRBD1 might be the D (6 bases). Trimming left V 3 bases short and J 4 bases short, with 12 bases between. The CDR3 spans 14 residues. Germline-derived CDR1 and CDR2 are LGHNT and FRNRAP. The CDR3 reads CASGLQGRGYGYTF. The CDR3 DNA sequence: TGTGCTAGTGGTTTACAGGGTAGAGGCTATGGCTACACCTTC.

The chain combines TRBV4-1 with TRBJ2-3; D remains unclear. V was cut by 4 bases and J by 3 bases, with 8 bases left in between. This CDR3 region has 13 residues. Germline V gene lookup returns CDR1 MGHRA and CDR2 YSYEKL. The CDR3 region has the DNA TGCGCCAGCAGCCCTCTAGGTACAGATACGCAGTATTTT. This encodes CASSPLGTDTQYF.

The chain has TRBV27 and TRBJ2-2, with a possible D match to TRBD1 (6 bases). Germline V gene lookup returns CDR1 MNHEY and CDR2 SMNVEV (reference sequence). V gave up 5 bases and J gave up 3 bases, with 13 bases separating them. CDR3 size: 15 residues. The CDR3 DNA is TGTGCCAGCAGTCTGGACAGCCTTTACACCGGGGAGCTGTTTTTT. Translating gives CASSLDSLYTGELFF.

The chain has TRBV28 and TRBJ1-1; a possible D gene is TRBD1 (5 bases). V lost 4 bases, J lost 5 bases, and 11 bases lay in between. This CDR3 is 13 amino acids long. The V gene's germline CDR1 is MDHEN and CDR2 SYDVKM. This CDR3 is CASSWEGITEAFF. The CDR3 DNA reads TGTGCCAGCAGTTGGGAGGGGATTACTGAAGCTTTCTTT.

Here the CDR3 DNA reads TGTGCCAGCAGAAAGACAGGGACCCACGAGCAGTACTTC. This translates into CASRKTGTHEQYF. The chain joins TRBV12-3 or TRBV12-4 to TRBJ2-7, with 7 bases matching TRBD1. The V and J ends lost 6 bases and 5 bases, in that order; junction bases with no gene match: 7. The CDR3 sequence is 13 residues long.

The CDR3: CASSPGGTGYTEAFF. For the CDR3, the DNA is TGCGCCAGCAGCCCGGGGGGAACAGGATACACTGAAGCTTTCTTT. This chain connects TRBV5-1 to TRBJ1-1; D perhaps matches TRBD1 (5 bases). V dropped 4 bases and J dropped 3 bases, with 16 bases sitting between them. CDR3 length: 15 residues. The V gene's germline CDR1 is SGHRS and CDR2 YFSETQ.

This clone was observed once. This rearrangement joins TRBV5-4 to TRBJ2-4; possible D gene TRBD1, 6 bases. Germline V gives CDR1 SGHNT, CDR2 YYREEE (reference sequence). V lost 2 bases to trimming and J lost 0 bases, with 9 bases between them. This CDR3 has 15 residues. CDR3 residues: CASSLPGEAKNIQYF. The CDR3 DNA reads as TGTGCCAGCAGCTTACCAGGGGAAGCCAAAAACATTCAGTACTTC.

The genes are TRBV5-4 and TRBJ2-7; D is undetermined. The CDR3 has 13 amino acids. V was clipped by 3 bases and J by 3 bases, with 10 bases between them. Germline CDR1 is SGHNT and CDR2 is YYREEE (reference sequence). In DNA, the CDR3 is TGTGCCAGCAGCTCGGAAGGAGTCTACGAGCAGTACTTC. As protein: CASSSEGVYEQYF.

V gene TRBV20-1 combines with J gene TRBJ2-2; 7 nucleotides line up with TRBD1. The CDR3 spans 15 residues. Germline V CDR1 and CDR2: DFQATT, SNEGSKA (reference sequence). With 3 bases clipped from V and 6 bases from J, the junction kept 10 bases outside the gene matches. In nucleotides, the CDR3 is TGCAGTGCTAGTAACCATCAAGACAGGGCCGGGGAGCTGTTTTTT. Translated, it gives CSASNHQDRAGELFF.

This chain links TRBV7-2 with TRBJ2-5; weak D call: TRBD1 (6 bases). CDR3 length: 16 residues. The germline gives CDR1 SGHTA, CDR2 FQGNSA. V gave up 6 bases and J gave up 4 bases, with 21 bases separating them. The CDR3 nucleotides are TGTGCCAGCAGTCGAGACGGACAGTGGAGTACAGAGACCCAGTACTTC. This gives the protein CASSRDGQWSTETQYF. The entire variable domain, with the rest obtained from reference TRBV7-2 and TRBJ2-5, is as follows: GAGVSQSPSNKVTEKGKDVELRCDPISGHTALYWYRQSLGQGLEFLIYFQGNSAPDKSGLPSDRFSAERTGGSVSTLTIQRTQQEDSAVYLCASSRDGQWSTETQYFGPGTRLLVL.

V and J are TRBV6-6 and TRBJ2-1; 11 bases match TRBD2. The CDR3 is 17 residues long. J was trimmed by 5 bases and V by 5 bases; bases with no gene match: 11. Germline V gene data show CDR1 as MNHNY and CDR2 as SVGAGI (reference sequence). As DNA, the CDR3 is TGTGCCAGCAGTCCCTATCATGGGACTAGCGGAGACAATGAGCAGTTCTTC. Encoded protein: CASSPYHGTSGDNEQFF.

The chain carries TRBV19 and TRBJ2-2; maybe TRBD1 (6 bases). Deletions cut 1 base from V and 0 bases from J, with 12 bases between. Per the germline V gene, CDR1 is LNHDA and CDR2 is SQIVND (reference sequence). The CDR3 covers 17 residues. The CDR3 is CASSIGGQGSNTGELFF. Here the CDR3 DNA reads TGTGCCAGTAGTATAGGGGGGCAGGGGTCGAACACCGGGGAGCTGTTTTTT.

J is TRBJ1-1 and V is TRBV5-1; TRBD1 aligns across 7 bases. The ends lost 4 bases at V and 0 bases at J; junction bases unmatched: 9. The germline V gene encodes CDR1 SGHRS and CDR2 YFSETQ. This CDR3 has 16 residues. Here the CDR3 reads CASSLNPDRLNTEAFF. As DNA, the CDR3 is TGCGCCAGCAGCCTCAACCCGGACAGGCTGAACACTGAAGCTTTCTTT.

The V call is TRBV7-8, the J call TRBJ1-5; the D is unclear. CDR3 length equals 21 residues. Trimming took off 1 base at V and 2 bases at J, with 27 bases between the two ends. CDR1 is SGHVS and CDR2 is FQNEAQ in the germline V gene. CDR3 sequence: CASSLVSGLNLDPMGNQPQHF. Written as DNA, the CDR3 is TGTGCCAGCAGCTTAGTATCAGGACTCAATTTGGATCCTATGGGCAATCAGCCCCAGCATTTT. Drawing the rest from reference TRBV7-8 and TRBJ1-5, the complete variable domain is GAGVSQSPRYKVAKRGQDVALRCDPISGHVSLFWYQQALGQGPEFLTYFQNEAQLDKSGLPSDRFFAERPEGSVSTLKIQRTQQEDSAVYLCASSLVSGLNLDPMGNQPQHFGDGTRLSIL.

The chain couples TRBV5-4 to TRBJ1-1; 9 positions agree with TRBD1. The CDR3 spans 14 residues. The trim removed 0 bases at V and 6 bases at J, leaving 3 bases unmatched. Germline V CDR1 and CDR2: SGHNT, YYREEE (reference sequence). CDR3 in DNA: TGTGCCAGCAGCTTGGACAGGGGGCCTTCTGAAGCTTTCTTT. Protein sequence: CASSLDRGPSEAFF.